The rows below give T cell receptor beta chains drawn from one sample of a study of human T cells and chemical hapten exposure. TCRdb redid the calling of the RACE reads with MiXCR, one entry per CDR3 protein. The sample contains about 65,000 distinct CDR3 sequences, approximately 6.5% of which appear only once. The source material was whole blood. These receptors originate from a female donor in good health. Some clones in this sample may be carry-over from other donors' samples. Both conserved end residues are part of each CDR3. The order of the fields is CDR3 length, D gene, V gene, clone size, J gene, CDR3 protein, CDR3 DNA. The D gene is left open where the match is weak. Rows give clone size only sometimes, using once, few, many, or a class for an expanded clone.

13	.	TRBV12-3/TRBV12-4	.	TRBJ2-7	CASSLATGTEQYF	TGTGCCAGCAGTTTAGCAACAGGGACCGAGCAGTACTTC
15	.	TRBV27	many	TRBJ2-3	CASSPRAAITDTQYF	TGTGCCAGCAGTCCCAGGGCAGCTATCACAGATACGCAGTATTTT
15	.	TRBV6-5	few	TRBJ2-1	CAIGKQATWPNEQFF	TGTGCCATCGGGAAACAGGCGACGTGGCCTAATGAGCAGTTCTTC
13	.	TRBV6-6	many	TRBJ2-1	CASGQPSDNEQFF	TGTGCCAGCGGCCAACCCAGCGACAATGAGCAGTTCTTC
16	.	TRBV4-1	.	TRBJ1-4	CASSQDPRKANEKLFF	TGCGCCAGCAGCCAAGACCCCAGAAAGGCTAATGAAAAACTGTTTTTT
13	.	TRBV6-1	many	TRBJ1-1	CAGSRDMNTEAFF	TGTGCCGGATCCAGGGACATGAACACTGAAGCTTTCTTT
12	.	TRBV24-1	many	TRBJ2-2	CATSDFGGELFF	TGTGCCACCAGTGATTTCGGCGGGGAGCTGTTTTTT
13	.	TRBV2	.	TRBJ1-4	CASSDEYNEKLFF	TGTGCCAGCAGCGATGAGTATAATGAAAAACTGTTTTTT
17	.	TRBV28	.	TRBJ2-7	CASSLILPRRQSYEQYF	TGTGCCAGCAGTTTAATCCTCCCCCGAAGACAGTCCTACGAGCAGTACTTC
15	.	TRBV28	many	TRBJ2-7	CASSRILGPRDEQYF	TGTGCCAGCAGTAGGATTTTAGGGCCGAGGGACGAGCAGTACTTC
14	.	TRBV6-1	many	TRBJ1-1	CASSLGVSNTEAFF	TGTGCCAGCAGTTTAGGGGTCTCGAACACTGAAGCTTTCTTT
15	.	TRBV2	few	TRBJ1-4	CASSDGPGLAEKLFF	TGTGCCAGCAGTGATGGTCCAGGGTTAGCTGAAAAACTGTTTTTT
14	.	TRBV12-3/TRBV12-4	many	TRBJ1-1	CASSFGRMNTEAFF	TGTGCCAGCAGTTTTGGCCGGATGAACACTGAAGCTTTCTTT
14	.	TRBV29-1	.	TRBJ2-6	CSVDSPSGANVLTF	TGCAGCGTTGACAGTCCGTCTGGGGCCAACGTCCTGACTTTC
14	.	TRBV7-9	many	TRBJ2-1	CASSTGLTYNEQFF	TGTGCCAGCAGCACGGGACTTACCTACAATGAGCAGTTCTTC
14	.	TRBV6-5	few	TRBJ2-7	CASRRTPGDREQYF	TGTGCCAGCAGACGGACCCCGGGGGACCGCGAGCAGTACTTC
15	.	TRBV2	many	TRBJ1-4	CASSAMGAGKEKLFF	TGTGCCAGCAGTGCGATGGGGGCGGGAAAGGAAAAACTGTTTTTT
17	.	TRBV6-1	.	TRBJ1-5	CASSEGLWAGNNQPQHF	TGTGCCAGCAGTGAAGGATTGTGGGCAGGGAACAATCAGCCCCAGCATTTT
15	TRBD2	TRBV10-2	.	TRBJ2-3	CASTGEGSVADTQYF	TGCGCCAGCACGGGGGAGGGCTCCGTGGCAGATACGCAGTATTTT
15	.	TRBV24-1	many	TRBJ2-7	CATSDAAQPSYEQYF	TGTGCCACCAGTGACGCCGCGCAGCCCTCCTACGAGCAGTACTTC
14	.	TRBV4-1	many	TRBJ2-3	CASSQGTGADTQYF	TGCGCCAGCAGCCAAGGAACGGGGGCAGATACGCAGTATTTT
17	TRBD2	TRBV6-5	many	TRBJ2-2	CASSPETSGSSEGELFF	TGTGCCAGCAGCCCTGAGACTAGCGGGAGTAGCGAAGGGGAGCTGTTTTTT
16	TRBD1	TRBV6-1	.	TRBJ2-3	CASSEFNRGYTDTQYF	TGTGCCAGCAGTGAATTTAACAGGGGTTACACAGATACGCAGTATTTT
13	.	TRBV12-3/TRBV12-4	many	TRBJ2-5	CASSGTGQETQYF	TGTGCCAGCAGCGGGACTGGCCAAGAGACCCAGTACTTC
14	.	TRBV7-7	.	TRBJ2-3	CASSLGLYTDTQYF	TGTGCCAGCAGCTTAGGTCTCTACACAGATACGCAGTATTTT
15	.	TRBV11-2	many	TRBJ1-2	CASSLGTGMGYGYTF	TGTGCCAGCAGCTTAGGAACGGGGATGGGGTATGGCTACACCTTC
15	.	TRBV7-9	many	TRBJ2-1	CASSFTGFRANEQFF	TGTGCCAGCAGCTTTACAGGGTTTCGGGCCAATGAGCAGTTCTTC
15	TRBD1	TRBV6-2/TRBV6-3	many	TRBJ1-5	CASHSGTALNQPQHF	TGTGCCAGCCACTCAGGGACAGCACTCAATCAGCCCCAGCATTTT